Listed below are T cell receptor beta chains from one sample, sequenced in a study of shared clonotypes between healthy human individuals. Sequencing used immunoSEQ multiplex PCR; TCRdb keeps in-frame clones, though not all of them. The sample carries more than 1,200,000 clones, 98% recorded once. The specimen sequenced was naive CD4+ T cells sorted from blood. The receptors were sampled from a man aged 25-45 years in good health. Each CDR3 is given with its conserved first and last residue. A D gene is named only where the DNA matches it firmly. The size of a clone is reported for some rows only, either as once, few or many, or as a class for expanded clones.

v_gene: TRBV18; len: 14; d_gene: NA; j_gene: TRBJ2-5; abundance: NA; CDR3aa: CASSPRQIQETQYF; CDR3nt: TGTGCCAGCTCACCACGGCAGATTCAAGAGACCCAGTACTTC
v_gene: TRBV5-1; len: 13; d_gene: NA; j_gene: TRBJ2-7; abundance: NA; CDR3aa: CASSLEIFNEQYF; CDR3nt: TGCGCCAGCAGCTTGGAAATCTTTAACGAGCAGTACTTC
v_gene: TRBV9; len: 16; d_gene: TRBD1; j_gene: TRBJ2-3; abundance: NA; CDR3aa: CASSVAGQGITDTQYF; CDR3nt: TGTGCCAGCAGCGTAGCAGGACAGGGGATCACAGATACGCAGTATTTT
v_gene: TRBV19; len: 15; d_gene: TRBD2; j_gene: TRBJ2-7; abundance: NA; CDR3aa: CASSFRLAGGVEQYF; CDR3nt: TGTGCCAGTAGTTTCCGACTAGCGGGAGGTGTTGAGCAGTACTTC
v_gene: TRBV29-1; len: 17; d_gene: TRBD2; j_gene: TRBJ2-1; abundance: NA; CDR3aa: CSVETSGYNLPHNEQFF; CDR3nt: TGCAGCGTTGAAACTAGCGGATACAACTTGCCTCACAATGAGCAGTTCTTC
v_gene: TRBV5-1; len: 17; d_gene: TRBD1; j_gene: TRBJ2-2; abundance: once; CDR3aa: CASSLANGTGRTGELFF; CDR3nt: TGCGCCAGCAGCTTGGCCAATGGGACAGGGAGAACCGGGGAGCTGTTTTTT
v_gene: TRBV5-1; len: 18; d_gene: TRBD2; j_gene: TRBJ2-3; abundance: NA; CDR3aa: CASSLGTSGTSGTDTQYF; CDR3nt: TGCGCCAGCAGCTTAGGGACTAGCGGGACTTCGGGTACAGATACGCAGTATTTT
v_gene: TRBV28; len: 12; d_gene: NA; j_gene: TRBJ1-2; abundance: NA; CDR3aa: CASSYRDYGYTF; CDR3nt: TGTGCCAGCAGTTACAGGGACTATGGCTACACCTTC
v_gene: TRBV27; len: 15; d_gene: TRBD1; j_gene: TRBJ2-5; abundance: NA; CDR3aa: CASSFLGTGQETQYF; CDR3nt: TGTGCCAGCAGTTTCCTTGGGACAGGACAAGAGACCCAGTACTTC
v_gene: TRBV2; len: 13; d_gene: NA; j_gene: TRBJ2-3; abundance: NA; CDR3aa: CASNPSATDTQYF; CDR3nt: TGTGCCAGCAACCCTAGCGCCACAGATACGCAGTATTTT
v_gene: TRBV14; len: 17; d_gene: TRBD2; j_gene: TRBJ2-5; abundance: NA; CDR3aa: CASSQALTSGQQETQYF; CDR3nt: TGTGCCAGCAGCCAAGCCCTCACTAGCGGACAGCAAGAGACCCAGTACTTC
v_gene: TRBV5-6; len: 15; d_gene: TRBD2; j_gene: TRBJ2-7; abundance: NA; CDR3aa: CASSPGLAGGPEQYF; CDR3nt: TGTGCCAGCAGCCCCGGACTAGCGGGAGGTCCTGAGCAGTACTTC
v_gene: TRBV18; len: 15; d_gene: NA; j_gene: TRBJ1-1; abundance: NA; CDR3aa: CASSPPSASRTEAFF; CDR3nt: TGTGCCAGCTCACCACCCTCGGCCTCGAGGACTGAAGCTTTCTTT
v_gene: TRBV4-3; len: 19; d_gene: NA; j_gene: TRBJ2-1; abundance: NA; CDR3aa: CASSLFAAKRVGHYDEQFF; CDR3nt: TGCGCCAGCAGCCTGTTCGCGGCAAAGCGGGTGGGGCATTATGATGAGCAGTTCTTC
v_gene: TRBV10-3; len: 13; d_gene: TRBD1; j_gene: TRBJ1-4; abundance: NA; CDR3aa: CAISDRDGEKLFF; CDR3nt: TGTGCCATTTCCGACAGGGATGGCGAAAAACTGTTTTTT
v_gene: TRBV5-1; len: 15; d_gene: NA; j_gene: TRBJ2-7; abundance: once; CDR3aa: CASSLVNGGGDEQYF; CDR3nt: TGCGCCAGCAGCTTGGTTAATGGGGGTGGCGACGAGCAGTACTTC
v_gene: TRBV9; len: 14; d_gene: NA; j_gene: TRBJ2-7; abundance: NA; CDR3aa: CASAGPGPPYEQYF; CDR3nt: TGTGCCAGCGCTGGGCCCGGGCCTCCCTACGAGCAGTACTTC
v_gene: TRBV7-8; len: 14; d_gene: NA; j_gene: TRBJ2-7; abundance: NA; CDR3aa: CASSPPAGPFEQYF; CDR3nt: TGTGCCAGCAGCCCACCTGCGGGCCCGTTTGAGCAGTACTTC
v_gene: TRBV25-1; len: 16; d_gene: TRBD1; j_gene: TRBJ2-5; abundance: once; CDR3aa: CASSELGAGGQETQYF; CDR3nt: TGTGCCAGCAGTGAATTAGGGGCAGGGGGCCAAGAGACCCAGTACTTC
v_gene: TRBV27; len: 15; d_gene: NA; j_gene: TRBJ2-1; abundance: NA; CDR3aa: CASSYSGTHYNEQFF; CDR3nt: TGTGCCAGCAGTTACTCCGGGACCCACTACAATGAGCAGTTCTTC
v_gene: TRBV28; len: 12; d_gene: NA; j_gene: TRBJ2-7; abundance: NA; CDR3aa: CASSLGIYEQYF; CDR3nt: TGTGCCAGCAGTTTAGGCATCTACGAGCAGTACTTC
v_gene: TRBV4-3; len: 15; d_gene: NA; j_gene: TRBJ2-1; abundance: once; CDR3aa: CASSQSGWTYNEQFF; CDR3nt: TGCGCCAGCAGCCAGTCCGGGTGGACCTACAATGAGCAGTTCTTC
v_gene: TRBV5-1; len: 13; d_gene: TRBD1; j_gene: TRBJ2-5; abundance: NA; CDR3aa: CASSVTGEETQYF; CDR3nt: TGCGCCAGCAGCGTGACAGGGGAAGAGACCCAGTACTTC
v_gene: TRBV28; len: 13; d_gene: NA; j_gene: TRBJ2-7; abundance: NA; CDR3aa: CASSLNSPYEQYF; CDR3nt: TGTGCCAGCAGTTTGAACAGTCCCTACGAGCAGTACTTC
v_gene: TRBV9; len: 15; d_gene: NA; j_gene: TRBJ1-3; abundance: NA; CDR3aa: CASSVGQISGNTIYF; CDR3nt: TGTGCCAGCAGCGTTGGGCAGATCTCTGGAAACACCATATATTTT
v_gene: TRBV7-3; len: 16; d_gene: TRBD2; j_gene: TRBJ2-1; abundance: NA; CDR3aa: CASSLGLAGAYNEQFF; CDR3nt: TGTGCCAGCAGCTTAGGGTTAGCGGGAGCGTACAATGAGCAGTTCTTC